The 4 T cell receptor beta chains below come from one sample, sequenced in a study of T cells after yellow fever vaccination. TCRdb independently ran MiXCR on the 5' RACE reads; one entry per CDR3 protein. The sample has about 200,000 distinct CDR3 sequences, 3% to 3.5% seen once; the top ten hold roughly 3.2%. The specimen comprised CD4+ T cells sorted from PBMCs, sampled 10 days after the yellow fever booster vaccination. Receptor source: a man aged 18 to 29 who received the YFV17D yellow fever vaccine.

Worth noting for this clonotype: This CDR3 fails to terminate in the conserved phenylalanine or tryptophan, so it likely reflects a read error. The chain couples TRBV6-5 to TRBJ2-3, with 7 bases lining up with TRBD1. CDR3 length: 17 residues. V lost 5 bases, J lost 0 bases, and 11 bases stayed unmatched. Germline V gene lookup returns CDR1 MNHEY and CDR2 SVGAGI. Here the CDR3 reads CASSKEGDSLSTDTQYS. CDR3 DNA sequence: TGTGCCAGCAGTAAGGAAGGGGACAGTCTCAGCACAGATACGCAGTATTCT.

At least ten counts were recorded for this clonotype. The genes are TRBV15 and TRBJ2-5; no clear D. The CDR3 is made up of 12 amino acids. Germline values: CDR1 LNHNV, CDR2 YYDKDF (reference sequence). Trimming took off 0 bases at V and 5 bases at J, with 4 bases between the two ends. The CDR3 here is CATSRDQETQYF. In nucleotides, the CDR3 is TGTGCCACCAGCAGAGATCAGGAGACCCAGTACTTC. Filled out from reference TRBV15 and TRBJ2-5, the complete variable domain reads DAMVIQNPRYQVTQFGKPVTLSCSQTLNHNVMYWYQQKSSQAPKLLFHYYDKDFNNEADTPDNFQSRRPNTSFCFLDIRSPGLGDTAMYLCATSRDQETQYFGPGTRLLVL.

This clonotype was seen at least ten times. The V gene is TRBV27, the J gene TRBJ1-3, with D possibly TRBD1 on 6 matching bases. V lost 6 bases, J lost 3 bases, and 12 bases lay in between. CDR3 length: 14 residues. Germline values: CDR1 MNHEY, CDR2 SMNVEV (reference sequence). CDR3 amino acids: CASRNNRDGNTIYF. CDR3 DNA sequence: TGTGCCAGCAGAAACAACAGGGATGGAAACACCATATATTTT.

This clonotype has just a few counts. The chain uses TRBV10-2 and TRBJ2-6; D is uncertain. The germline gives CDR1 WSHSY, CDR2 SAAADI. The CDR3 contains 16 residues. Trimming took off 3 bases at V and 0 bases at J, with 9 bases between the two ends. The CDR3 is CASSEHPGSGANVLTF. DNA of the CDR3: TGCGCCAGCAGTGAACACCCTGGCTCTGGGGCCAACGTCCTGACTTTC.